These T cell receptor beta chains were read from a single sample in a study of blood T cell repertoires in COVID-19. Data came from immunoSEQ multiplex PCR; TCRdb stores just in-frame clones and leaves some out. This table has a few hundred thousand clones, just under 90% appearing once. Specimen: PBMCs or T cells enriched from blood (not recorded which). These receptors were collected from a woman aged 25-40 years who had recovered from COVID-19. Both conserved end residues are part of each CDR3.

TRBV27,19,CASSLLGVSPLALINEQFF
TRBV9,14,CASSAAGTEYGYTF
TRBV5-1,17,CASSLHYREDRGYEQYF
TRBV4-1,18,CASSHPLSGTGPAGELFF
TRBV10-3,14,CAIESGGINNEQFF
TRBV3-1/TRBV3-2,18,CASSQRLAGFANTGELFF
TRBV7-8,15,CASSYAGGRTYEQYF
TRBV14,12,CASSQAGFGYTF
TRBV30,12,CAWSVPGPEQYF
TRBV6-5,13,CASRIAGGTEQYF
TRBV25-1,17,CASTRTSGSPGYNEQFF
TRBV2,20,CASRRRRETSSSANTGELFF
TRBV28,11,CASTGGNGYTF
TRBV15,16,CATQHGQGWSGNTIYF
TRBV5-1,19,CASSRAGTSGRGSYNEQFF
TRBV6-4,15,CASRALTGGNYGYTF
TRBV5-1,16,CASSSVGGGSTDTQYF
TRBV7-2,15,CASSSYSGSTDTQYF
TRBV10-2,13,CARQGAKIYGYTF
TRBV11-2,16,CASSSGLAERFYEQYF
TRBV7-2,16,CASSRLPGQGANEQFF
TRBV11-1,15,CASSLVAGGADGYTF
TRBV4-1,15,CASSPTPATSNEQFF
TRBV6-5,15,CASSYSGTGGFGYTF
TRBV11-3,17,CASSSSPSGGASNEQFF
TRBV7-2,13,CASSSDRAQPQHF
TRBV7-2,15,CASSWRGGQSDTQYF
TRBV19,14,CASRQLAGGNEQYF